This TCR beta chain is from a study of blood T cell repertoires in COVID-19. Looking at the study overall: In each case, the material was cDNA or gDNA derived from T cells, B-cell-depleted T cells, or PBMCs.

In the study's own analysis: Reference gene primer amplification in the assay estimated nucleated cell counts. Method: immunoSEQ multiplex PCR; TCRdb's copy keeps in-frame clones and lacks some. V, J and clone size derive from that table, while D and trimming were established from the DNA sequence. The repertoire has 150,000 to 200,000 clones, 80% to 90% of them found once; the top ten carry 15% to 20%. From germline, CDR1 is SEHNR and CDR2 FQNEAQ (reference sequence). This CDR3 is 14 amino acids long. The V segment lost 5 bases and the J segment 4 bases; nucleotides outside the gene matches: 4. The chain joins TRBV7-9 to TRBJ1-2; 10 positions match TRBD1. What was sequenced was peripheral blood. The source of this sequence is an elderly woman with acute or convalescent COVID-19. The CDR3 nucleotides are TGTGCCAGCAGCCTCGGGACAGGGGCCTATGGCTACACCTTC. This gives the protein CASSLGTGAYGYTF.